The 5 T cell receptor beta chains reported below all come from one sample, sequenced in a study of T cell repertoires in cytomegalovirus infection. In TCRdb, the reads were re-called with MiXCR into one record per CDR3 protein. The data show under 95,000 distinct CDR3 sequences, roughly 44% seen once. Their recognized antigens are unknown. Sequenced here: CD8+ T cells from cultured PBMCs, sampled from culture after CMV antigen stimulation. Receptors originate from a human donor in good health (CMV status not recorded). Some clones in this sample may be carry-over from other donors' samples.

The chain joins TRBV15 to TRBJ1-1; D ambiguous. In germline, CDR1 is LNHNV, CDR2 YYDKDF (reference sequence). This CDR3 spans 13 amino acids. The germline V and J ends were trimmed by 5 bases and 1 base, with 8 bases remaining between them. This CDR3 reads CATSEAGNTEAFF. CDR3 DNA sequence: TGTGCCACCAGCGAGGCTGGGAACACTGAAGCTTTCTTT. Full variable domain (outside the CDR3, taken from reference TRBV15 and TRBJ1-1): DAMVIQNPRYQVTQFGKPVTLSCSQTLNHNVMYWYQQKSSQAPKLLFHYYDKDFNNEADTPDNFQSRRPNTSFCFLDIRSPGLGDTAMYLCATSEAGNTEAFFGQGTRLTVV.

This clonotype has only a few counts. The genes are TRBV5-5 and TRBJ1-1; D is unclear. The germline V gene encodes CDR1 SGHKS and CDR2 YYEKEE (reference sequence). Trimming stripped 4 bases from V and 1 base from J, with 14 bases between. This CDR3 has 15 residues. The CDR3 spells CASSPTGTQNTEAFF. The CDR3, as DNA: TGTGCCAGCAGCCCGACGGGAACACAGAACACTGAAGCTTTCTTT.

The rearrangement joins TRBV7-3 to TRBJ2-2, with a tentative D call TRBD2 (6 bases). With 3 bases removed from V and 0 bases from J, the gap between germline ends came to 8 bases. CDR1 is SGHTA, CDR2 FQGTGA, per germline. This CDR3 has 15 residues. The CDR3 DNA reads as TGTGCCAGCAGCTTCGGAGGGGCGAACACCGGGGAGCTGTTTTTT. Translation gives CASSFGGANTGELFF.

This clonotype showed up many times. J is TRBJ1-5 and V is TRBV7-8; no definite D call. The CDR3 loop spans 14 amino acids. With 6 bases removed from V and 5 bases from J, the gap between germline ends came to 14 bases. CDR1 SGHVS and CDR2 FQNEAQ come from the germline V gene. The CDR3 loop is CASRPRGGDQPQHF. DNA of the CDR3: TGTGCCAGCAGGCCACGGGGAGGAGATCAGCCCCAGCATTTT.

This chain connects TRBV7-2 to TRBJ2-7; D assignment may be TRBD1 or TRBD2 (5 bases each). CDR1 is SGHTA and CDR2 is FQGNSA in the germline V gene. The CDR3 covers 15 residues. With 3 bases removed from V and 3 bases from J, the gap between germline ends came to 15 bases. Written as DNA, the CDR3 is TGTGCCAGCAGCTTCTTCCGGGACGGAGTCTACGAGCAGTACTTC. Amino acids: CASSFFRDGVYEQYF.